One T cell receptor beta chain is described in this entry. Original analysis: The authors estimated nucleated cell counts from reference gene primer amplification. Assay: immunoSEQ multiplex PCR; the TCRdb copy retains only in-frame clones and omits some. V, J and clone size derive from that table, while D and trimming were established from the DNA sequence. The table records approximately 140,000 clones, around four fifths of them present only once. This entry is derived from a study of blood T cell repertoires in COVID-19. Study-level information: Samples came from the United States, Italy and Spain, spanning acute and convalescent COVID-19. From T cells, B-cell-depleted T cells, or PBMCs came the material, which was cDNA or gDNA.

Looked up from germline, CDR1 is SQVTM and CDR2 is ANQGSEA. Trimming took 7 bases from V and 6 from J; bases not matched to a gene: 16. The CDR3 contains 15 residues. Material for sequencing was peripheral blood. This TCR came from a human donor in a cohort sampled during active COVID-19. The gene calls are TRBV29-1 and TRBJ2-7; 9 bases agree with TRBD2. The CDR3 loop reads CSAETSGPWASEQYF. The CDR3 DNA reads as TGCAGCGCTGAGACTAGCGGTCCATGGGCCTCCGAGCAGTACTTC.